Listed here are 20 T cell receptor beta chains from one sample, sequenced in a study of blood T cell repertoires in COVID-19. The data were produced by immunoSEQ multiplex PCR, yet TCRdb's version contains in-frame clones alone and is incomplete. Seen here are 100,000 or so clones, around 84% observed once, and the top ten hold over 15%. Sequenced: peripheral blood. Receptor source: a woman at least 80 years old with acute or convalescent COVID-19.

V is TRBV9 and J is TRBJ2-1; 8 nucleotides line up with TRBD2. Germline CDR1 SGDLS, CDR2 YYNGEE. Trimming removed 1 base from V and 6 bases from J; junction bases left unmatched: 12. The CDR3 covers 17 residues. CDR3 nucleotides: TGTGCCAGCAGCGTACAAGCGGGGGTAACTTCGGGCAATGAGCAGTTCTTC. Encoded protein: CASSVQAGVTSGNEQFF. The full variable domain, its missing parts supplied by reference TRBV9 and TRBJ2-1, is DSGVTQTPKHLITATGQRVTLRCSPRSGDLSVYWYQQSLDQGLQFLIQYYNGEERAKGNILERFSAQQFPDLHSELNLSSLELGDSALYFCASSVQAGVTSGNEQFFGPGTRLTVL.

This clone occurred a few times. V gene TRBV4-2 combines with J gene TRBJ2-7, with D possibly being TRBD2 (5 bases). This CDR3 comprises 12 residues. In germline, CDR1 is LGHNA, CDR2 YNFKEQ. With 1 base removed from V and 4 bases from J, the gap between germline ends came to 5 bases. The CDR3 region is CASSQGGYEQYF. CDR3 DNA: TGTGCCAGCAGCCAAGGCGGGTACGAGCAGTACTTC.

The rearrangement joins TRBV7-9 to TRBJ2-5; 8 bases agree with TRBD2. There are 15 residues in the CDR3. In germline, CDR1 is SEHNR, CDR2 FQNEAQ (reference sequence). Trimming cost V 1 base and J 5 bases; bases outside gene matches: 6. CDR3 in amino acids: CASSLGAGALETQYF. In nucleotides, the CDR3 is TGTGCCAGCAGCTTAGGAGCGGGGGCATTGGAGACCCAGTACTTC.

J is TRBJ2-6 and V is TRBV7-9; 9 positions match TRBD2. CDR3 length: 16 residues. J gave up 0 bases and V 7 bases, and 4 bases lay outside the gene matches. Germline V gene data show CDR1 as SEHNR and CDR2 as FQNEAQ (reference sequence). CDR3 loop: CASTLAGTSGANVLTF. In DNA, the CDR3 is TGTGCCAGCACCCTAGCGGGGACCTCTGGGGCCAACGTCCTGACTTTC.

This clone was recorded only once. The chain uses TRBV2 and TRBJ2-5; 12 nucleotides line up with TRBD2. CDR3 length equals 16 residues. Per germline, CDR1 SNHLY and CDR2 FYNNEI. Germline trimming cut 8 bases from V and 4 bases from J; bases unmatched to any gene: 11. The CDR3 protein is CASGPRLAGGRETQYF. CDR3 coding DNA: TGTGCCAGCGGGCCTAGGCTAGCGGGAGGGAGAGAGACCCAGTACTTC. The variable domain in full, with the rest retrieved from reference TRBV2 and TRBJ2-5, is EPEVTQTPSHQVTQMGQEVILRCVPISNHLYFYWYRQILGQKVEFLVSFYNNEISEKSEIFDDQFSVERPDGSNFTLKIRSTKLEDSAMYFCASGPRLAGGRETQYFGPGTRLLVL.

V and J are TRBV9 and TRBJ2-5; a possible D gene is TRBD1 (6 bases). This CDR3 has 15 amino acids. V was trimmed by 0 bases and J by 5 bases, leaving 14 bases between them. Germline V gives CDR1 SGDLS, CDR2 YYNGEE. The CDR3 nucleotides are TGTGCCAGCAGCGTAGGTGGTACGAGGGGGGAGACCCAGTACTTC. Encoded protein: CASSVGGTRGETQYF.

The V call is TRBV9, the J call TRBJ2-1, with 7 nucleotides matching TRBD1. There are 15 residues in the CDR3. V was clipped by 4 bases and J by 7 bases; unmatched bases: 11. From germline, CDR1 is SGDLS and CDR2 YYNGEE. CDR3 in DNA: TGTGCCAGCAGCCCATACCCCACAGGGGCGAATGAGCAGTTCTTC. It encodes CASSPYPTGANEQFF.

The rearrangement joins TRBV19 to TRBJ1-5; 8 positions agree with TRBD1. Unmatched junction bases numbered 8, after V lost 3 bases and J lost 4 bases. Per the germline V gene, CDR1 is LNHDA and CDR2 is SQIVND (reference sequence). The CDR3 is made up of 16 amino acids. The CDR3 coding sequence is TGTGCCAGTAGTATGGGGCCCGACAGGGGTAATCAGCCCCAGCATTTT. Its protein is CASSMGPDRGNQPQHF.

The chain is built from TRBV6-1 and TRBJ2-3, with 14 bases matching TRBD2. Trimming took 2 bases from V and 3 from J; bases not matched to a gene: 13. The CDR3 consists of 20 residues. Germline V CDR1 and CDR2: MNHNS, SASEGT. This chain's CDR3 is CASSERSGTSGSPRTDTQYF. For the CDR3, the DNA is TGTGCCAGCAGTGAACGGTCCGGGACTAGCGGGAGCCCTAGGACAGATACGCAGTATTTT.

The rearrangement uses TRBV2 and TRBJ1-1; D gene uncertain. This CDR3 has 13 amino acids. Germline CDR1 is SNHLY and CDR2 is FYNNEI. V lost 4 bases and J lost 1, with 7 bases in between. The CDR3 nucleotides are TGTGCCAGCAGTGTAACAGAGAACACTGAAGCTTTCTTT. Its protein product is CASSVTENTEAFF.

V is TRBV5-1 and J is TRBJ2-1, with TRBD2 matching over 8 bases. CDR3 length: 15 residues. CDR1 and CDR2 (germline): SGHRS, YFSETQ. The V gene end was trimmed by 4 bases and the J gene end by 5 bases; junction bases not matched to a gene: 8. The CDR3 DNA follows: TGCGCCAGCAGCCCGGGGACTAGGCCTAACAATGAGCAGTTCTTC. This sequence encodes CASSPGTRPNNEQFF.

CDR3 DNA: TGTGCCAGCAGAAGGGAGTATGTACTATCTACTGAAGCTTTCTTT. Translating gives CASRREYVLSTEAFF. The chain links TRBV5-5 to TRBJ1-1; the D is unclear. The V gene's germline CDR1 is SGHKS and CDR2 YYEKEE (reference sequence). The length of the CDR3 is 15 residues. The V gene lost 5 bases and the J gene lost 5 bases, with 19 bases spanning the gap.

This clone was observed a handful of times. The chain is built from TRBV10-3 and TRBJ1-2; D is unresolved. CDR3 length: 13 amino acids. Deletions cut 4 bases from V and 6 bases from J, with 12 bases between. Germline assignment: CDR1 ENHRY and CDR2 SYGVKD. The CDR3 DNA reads TGTGCCATCAGTGTCTCGGGGATTAATGGCTACACCTTC. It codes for CAISVSGINGYTF.

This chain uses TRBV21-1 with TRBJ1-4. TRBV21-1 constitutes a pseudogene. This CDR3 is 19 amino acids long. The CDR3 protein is CASSKQKEGRGSTNEKLFF. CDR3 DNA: TGTGCCAGCAGCAAACAAAAAGAGGGGCGGGGTTCAACTAATGAAAAACTGTTTTTT.

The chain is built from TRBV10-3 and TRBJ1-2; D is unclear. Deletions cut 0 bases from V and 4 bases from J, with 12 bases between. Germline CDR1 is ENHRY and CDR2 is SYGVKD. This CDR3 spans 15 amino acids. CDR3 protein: CAISESERSLYGYTF. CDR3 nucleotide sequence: TGTGCCATCAGTGAGTCTGAGAGGAGCCTCTATGGCTACACCTTC.

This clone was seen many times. CDR3 in amino acids: CASSLTGSEGYTF. The CDR3 DNA is TGTGCCAGCAGTTTGACAGGGAGTGAAGGCTACACCTTC. The gene calls are TRBV5-8 and TRBJ1-2, with 7 bases fitting TRBD1. CDR1 and CDR2 (germline): SGHTS, YDEGEE. CDR3 length: 13 amino acids. Trimming cost V 5 bases and J 8 bases; bases outside gene matches: 9. The entire variable domain, with the rest obtained from reference TRBV5-8 and TRBJ1-2, is as follows: EAGVTQSPTHLIKTRGQQATLRCSPISGHTSVYWYQQALGLGLQFLLWYDEGEERNRGNFPPRFSGRQFPNYSSELNVNALELEDSALYLCASSLTGSEGYTFGSGTRLTVV.

The CDR3 sequence: CASSETGSTDTQYF. The CDR3 DNA follows: TGCGCCAGCAGCGAGACAGGGAGCACAGATACGCAGTATTTT. The chain employs TRBV5-1 and TRBJ2-3; 7 nucleotides line up with TRBD1. The V and J ends lost 4 bases and 0 bases, in that order; junction bases with no gene match: 2. The CDR3 extends over 14 amino acids. CDR1 is SGHRS, CDR2 YFSETQ, per germline.

CDR3 in DNA: TGTGCCAGCAGCGGCAGACAGCCTGAAGCTTTCTTT. Protein: CASSGRQPEAFF. V usage is TRBV3-1 (or the pseudogene TRBV3-2) and J usage is TRBJ1-1, with a possible D match to TRBD1 (5 bases). Germline V gene lookup returns CDR1 LGHDT and CDR2 YNNKEL (reference sequence). V gave up 5 bases and J gave up 6 bases, with 10 bases separating them. The CDR3 is 12 residues long.

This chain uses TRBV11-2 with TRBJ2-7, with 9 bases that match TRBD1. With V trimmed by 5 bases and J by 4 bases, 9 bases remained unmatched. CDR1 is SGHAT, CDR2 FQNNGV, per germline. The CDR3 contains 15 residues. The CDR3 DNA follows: TGTGCCAGCAGCCACACGGGGACAGGGAAGTACGAGCAGTACTTC. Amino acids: CASSHTGTGKYEQYF. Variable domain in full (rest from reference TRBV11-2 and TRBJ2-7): EAGVAQSPRYKIIEKRQSVAFWCNPISGHATLYWYQQILGQGPKLLIQFQNNGVVDDSQLPKDRFSAERLKGVDSTLKIQPAKLEDSAVYLCASSHTGTGKYEQYFGPGTRLTVT.

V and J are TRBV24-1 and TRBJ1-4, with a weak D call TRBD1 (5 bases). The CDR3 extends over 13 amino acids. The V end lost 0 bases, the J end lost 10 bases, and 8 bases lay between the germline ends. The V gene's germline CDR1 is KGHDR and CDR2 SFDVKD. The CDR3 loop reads CATSDLVQGKLFF. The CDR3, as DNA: TGTGCCACCAGTGATTTGGTCCAGGGAAAACTGTTTTTT.